A selection of T cell receptor beta chains follows, all from one sample in a study of chemoradiotherapy in HPV16-positive cancers. Using immunoSEQ multiplex PCR, the repertoire was profiled, and TCRdb retains in-frame clones only, with some absent. This sample yields about 7,400 clones, of which around 80% are seen a single time; roughly 6.7% belongs to the top ten. The material was obtained from a patient who underwent chemoradiotherapy. These receptors came from a human donor with HPV-associated anogenital cancer. The CDR3 runs from the conserved cysteine through the conserved F or W. D genes are given only for firm matches. Size is stated for part of the rows, as once, few or many counts, or as a class when the clone is expanded.

16	TRBJ2-5	TRBV5-1	NA	TRBD2	TGCGCCAGCAGCTTAACCGGGACTAGCGGTCAAGAGACCCAGTACTTC	CASSLTGTSGQETQYF
14	TRBJ2-1	TRBV7-2	NA	TRBD1	TGTGCCAGCAGCCTACGACAGGGGGCAGAGGAGCAGTTCTTC	CASSLRQGAEEQFF
15	TRBJ2-1	TRBV10-2	NA	TRBD1	TGCGCCAGCGCACAAACCGGGACAGGGTTAATCGAGCAGTTCTTC	CASAQTGTGLIEQFF
13	TRBJ1-1	TRBV11-2	few	NA	TGTGCCAGCAGCTGGGCAGTGAACACTGAAGCTTTCTTT	CASSWAVNTEAFF
14	TRBJ1-1	TRBV29-1	NA	TRBD1	TGCAGCGTACAGGGGCCGCTAGCTGAGACTGAAGCTTTCTTT	CSVQGPLAETEAFF
15	TRBJ2-7	TRBV9	NA	TRBD2	TGTGCCAGCAGCGTTGGACTAGCGGAAACATACGAGCAGTACTTC	CASSVGLAETYEQYF
14	TRBJ2-1	TRBV6-6	NA	TRBD1	TGTGCCAGCAGTGGGGACAGGGCTATAAATGAGCAGTTCTTC	CASSGDRAINEQFF
15	TRBJ2-7	TRBV7-9	NA	TRBD1	TGTGCCAGCAGTGAAACGGACAGGGTACGCTACGAGCAGTACTTC	CASSETDRVRYEQYF
15	TRBJ1-1	TRBV28	NA	TRBD1	TGTGCCAGCAGTTTGGTGGGACAGGGAAACACTGAAGCTTTCTTT	CASSLVGQGNTEAFF
16	TRBJ1-4	TRBV9	NA	NA	TGTGCCAGCAGCCCCGGGTTTGGGGCGAATAATGAAAAACTGTTTTTT	CASSPGFGANNEKLFF
19	TRBJ2-1	TRBV10-2	NA	TRBD1	TGCGCCAGCAGGGCCGTCCCGGGACAGGGGCCGAGCTCCTACAATGAGCAGTTCTTC	CASRAVPGQGPSSYNEQFF
15	TRBJ1-5	TRBV10-3	NA	NA	TGTGCCATCAGTGATCAACGGGGGACGAATCAGCCCCAGCATTTT	CAISDQRGTNQPQHF
16	TRBJ2-1	TRBV2	NA	TRBD2	TGTGCCAGTTCACCCAGCGGGGGCCCGCCGGGCGATGAGCAGTTCTTC	CASSPSGGPPGDEQFF
17	TRBJ2-2	TRBV29-1	NA	NA	TGCAGCGTTCGAGGGGGGAGGGTCAGTTGGAGGACCGGGGAGCTGTTTTTT	CSVRGGRVSWRTGELFF
17	TRBJ2-7	TRBV14	NA	TRBD2	TGTGCCAGCAGCCAAGATCTCCAGCGGGGGGGCCAAGACGAGCAGTACTTC	CASSQDLQRGGQDEQYF
14	TRBJ2-3	TRBV28	few	NA	TGTGCCAGCAGGCCTTCCCTCGGGGCGGTAGGGCAGTATTTT	CASRPSLGAVGQYF
16	TRBJ1-2	TRBV7-9	NA	NA	TGTGCCAGCAGCTTAGGTCATCCGACCGAACCCTATGGCTACACCTTC	CASSLGHPTEPYGYTF
13	TRBJ2-7	TRBV5-1	few	NA	TGCGCCAGCAGACAGACAGCCTCCTACGAGCAGTACTTC	CASRQTASYEQYF
16	TRBJ2-2	TRBV9	NA	NA	TGTGCCAGCAGCGTCCTAGACAGCGCGAACACCGGGGAGCTGTTTTTT	CASSVLDSANTGELFF
14	TRBJ1-1	TRBV6-1	few	NA	TGTGCCAGCAGTGAAGAAGGCCTCAACACTGAAGCTTTCTTT	CASSEEGLNTEAFF
12	TRBJ1-5	TRBV7-2	NA	NA	TGTGCCAGCAGCTTCAGCAATCAGCCCCAGCATTTT	CASSFSNQPQHF
15	TRBJ2-2	TRBV19	NA	TRBD1	TGTGCCAGTAGTTCGGGACAGGGTTTCACCGGGGAGCTGTTTTTT	CASSSGQGFTGELFF